Listed here is a single T cell receptor (beta chain). What antigen it recognizes has not been identified. No per-base quality is available; no much larger clone lies one base away. This sample was included in a study of blood T cell repertoires in COVID-19 (TCRdb year 2020). With respect to the entire study: The collaborator samples originated in the United States, Italy and Spain and spanned the acute and convalescent phases of COVID-19. The prospective study material was composed of cDNA or gDNA derived from T cells, B-cell-depleted T cells, or PBMCs. Deeply sampled blood TCRbeta repertoires from subjects exposed to, actively infected with, or recovered from COVID-19 were included in the dataset. The repertoires were released in a freely available public database intended as a resource for research on the immune response to SARS-CoV-2. The samples were drawn from two sources: the first 160 participants of the ongoing ImmuneRACE study, and fewer than 1,500 subjects contributed by 6 global collaborators. A de-identified subject ID, COVID-19 status, age in years and sex were almost always included in the sample metadata. Where available, HLA class I and class II types were obtained from metadata supplied by the sample provider rather than from assay-based typing. Study-wide conclusions, independent of this receptor: How much clinical and demographic metadata was included differed by source and by participant, and the metadata was provided uncurated.

For this chain, trimming is 7 bases at the V end and 7 bases at the J end, and the number of junction bases without a gene match is 8. CDR1 and CDR2 are drawn from the germline V gene: MNHEY, SVGAGI. The CDR3 goes from the cysteine to the phenylalanine over 15 residues. CDR3 DNA is the only sequence kept; it has 45 bases, read in frame from the first base. TCRbeta CDR3 regions were amplified from genomic DNA by means of the immunoSEQ Assay, a bias-controlled multiplex PCR. Per the authors' processing: The number of nucleated cells in each sample was estimated by amplification of reference gene primers within the assay. To quantify the absolute abundance of each unique TCRbeta CDR3 rearrangement, sequence reads were collapsed and filtered. For each sample, productive Simpson clonality was calculated by taking the square root of Simpson's diversity index across productive rearrangements. Here the immuneACCESS table is served through TCRdb, limited to in-frame sequences with V and J called. Missing clones are a known gap in these copies; in checked studies unresolved V genes cover under half, and the rest lacks a known reason. Clone size and the V and J calls come from that table; the DNA yielded D and trimming. In this sample the table shows tens of thousands of clones, around 89% of which occur a single time. In total, the top ten clones hold roughly 9.1% of the sample.

Enrolling through a virtual design, the prospective study's participants ranged in age from roughly 18 to 95 years and lived across roughly 24 United States geographic areas. In the prospective study, participants were assigned to cohorts based on the clinical history participants reported in a screening survey and a study questionnaire. For ImmuneRACE Cohort 3, a participant was defined as recovered based on two consecutive negative NP/OP PCR tests, clearance by a healthcare professional, or resolution of symptoms. In the prospective study, mobile phlebotomists collected whole blood, serum and a nasopharyngeal or oropharyngeal swab from each participant. Additional blood draws and questionnaires over an approximately 2-month period could optionally be provided by prospective study participants. Before DNA extraction, blood samples from the prospective study were shipped at room temperature or frozen.

Here the chain combines TRBV6-5 and TRBJ1-4, with 11 bases aligning to TRBD1. This TCR came from a woman in her thirties or forties who had recovered from COVID-19. Sequenced material: PBMCs or T cells enriched from blood (not recorded which). The CDR3 amino acid sequence is: CASTLGGTGGEKLFF. The bases read TGTGCCAGCACCTTGGGAGGGACAGGGGGTGAAAAACTGTTTTTT.